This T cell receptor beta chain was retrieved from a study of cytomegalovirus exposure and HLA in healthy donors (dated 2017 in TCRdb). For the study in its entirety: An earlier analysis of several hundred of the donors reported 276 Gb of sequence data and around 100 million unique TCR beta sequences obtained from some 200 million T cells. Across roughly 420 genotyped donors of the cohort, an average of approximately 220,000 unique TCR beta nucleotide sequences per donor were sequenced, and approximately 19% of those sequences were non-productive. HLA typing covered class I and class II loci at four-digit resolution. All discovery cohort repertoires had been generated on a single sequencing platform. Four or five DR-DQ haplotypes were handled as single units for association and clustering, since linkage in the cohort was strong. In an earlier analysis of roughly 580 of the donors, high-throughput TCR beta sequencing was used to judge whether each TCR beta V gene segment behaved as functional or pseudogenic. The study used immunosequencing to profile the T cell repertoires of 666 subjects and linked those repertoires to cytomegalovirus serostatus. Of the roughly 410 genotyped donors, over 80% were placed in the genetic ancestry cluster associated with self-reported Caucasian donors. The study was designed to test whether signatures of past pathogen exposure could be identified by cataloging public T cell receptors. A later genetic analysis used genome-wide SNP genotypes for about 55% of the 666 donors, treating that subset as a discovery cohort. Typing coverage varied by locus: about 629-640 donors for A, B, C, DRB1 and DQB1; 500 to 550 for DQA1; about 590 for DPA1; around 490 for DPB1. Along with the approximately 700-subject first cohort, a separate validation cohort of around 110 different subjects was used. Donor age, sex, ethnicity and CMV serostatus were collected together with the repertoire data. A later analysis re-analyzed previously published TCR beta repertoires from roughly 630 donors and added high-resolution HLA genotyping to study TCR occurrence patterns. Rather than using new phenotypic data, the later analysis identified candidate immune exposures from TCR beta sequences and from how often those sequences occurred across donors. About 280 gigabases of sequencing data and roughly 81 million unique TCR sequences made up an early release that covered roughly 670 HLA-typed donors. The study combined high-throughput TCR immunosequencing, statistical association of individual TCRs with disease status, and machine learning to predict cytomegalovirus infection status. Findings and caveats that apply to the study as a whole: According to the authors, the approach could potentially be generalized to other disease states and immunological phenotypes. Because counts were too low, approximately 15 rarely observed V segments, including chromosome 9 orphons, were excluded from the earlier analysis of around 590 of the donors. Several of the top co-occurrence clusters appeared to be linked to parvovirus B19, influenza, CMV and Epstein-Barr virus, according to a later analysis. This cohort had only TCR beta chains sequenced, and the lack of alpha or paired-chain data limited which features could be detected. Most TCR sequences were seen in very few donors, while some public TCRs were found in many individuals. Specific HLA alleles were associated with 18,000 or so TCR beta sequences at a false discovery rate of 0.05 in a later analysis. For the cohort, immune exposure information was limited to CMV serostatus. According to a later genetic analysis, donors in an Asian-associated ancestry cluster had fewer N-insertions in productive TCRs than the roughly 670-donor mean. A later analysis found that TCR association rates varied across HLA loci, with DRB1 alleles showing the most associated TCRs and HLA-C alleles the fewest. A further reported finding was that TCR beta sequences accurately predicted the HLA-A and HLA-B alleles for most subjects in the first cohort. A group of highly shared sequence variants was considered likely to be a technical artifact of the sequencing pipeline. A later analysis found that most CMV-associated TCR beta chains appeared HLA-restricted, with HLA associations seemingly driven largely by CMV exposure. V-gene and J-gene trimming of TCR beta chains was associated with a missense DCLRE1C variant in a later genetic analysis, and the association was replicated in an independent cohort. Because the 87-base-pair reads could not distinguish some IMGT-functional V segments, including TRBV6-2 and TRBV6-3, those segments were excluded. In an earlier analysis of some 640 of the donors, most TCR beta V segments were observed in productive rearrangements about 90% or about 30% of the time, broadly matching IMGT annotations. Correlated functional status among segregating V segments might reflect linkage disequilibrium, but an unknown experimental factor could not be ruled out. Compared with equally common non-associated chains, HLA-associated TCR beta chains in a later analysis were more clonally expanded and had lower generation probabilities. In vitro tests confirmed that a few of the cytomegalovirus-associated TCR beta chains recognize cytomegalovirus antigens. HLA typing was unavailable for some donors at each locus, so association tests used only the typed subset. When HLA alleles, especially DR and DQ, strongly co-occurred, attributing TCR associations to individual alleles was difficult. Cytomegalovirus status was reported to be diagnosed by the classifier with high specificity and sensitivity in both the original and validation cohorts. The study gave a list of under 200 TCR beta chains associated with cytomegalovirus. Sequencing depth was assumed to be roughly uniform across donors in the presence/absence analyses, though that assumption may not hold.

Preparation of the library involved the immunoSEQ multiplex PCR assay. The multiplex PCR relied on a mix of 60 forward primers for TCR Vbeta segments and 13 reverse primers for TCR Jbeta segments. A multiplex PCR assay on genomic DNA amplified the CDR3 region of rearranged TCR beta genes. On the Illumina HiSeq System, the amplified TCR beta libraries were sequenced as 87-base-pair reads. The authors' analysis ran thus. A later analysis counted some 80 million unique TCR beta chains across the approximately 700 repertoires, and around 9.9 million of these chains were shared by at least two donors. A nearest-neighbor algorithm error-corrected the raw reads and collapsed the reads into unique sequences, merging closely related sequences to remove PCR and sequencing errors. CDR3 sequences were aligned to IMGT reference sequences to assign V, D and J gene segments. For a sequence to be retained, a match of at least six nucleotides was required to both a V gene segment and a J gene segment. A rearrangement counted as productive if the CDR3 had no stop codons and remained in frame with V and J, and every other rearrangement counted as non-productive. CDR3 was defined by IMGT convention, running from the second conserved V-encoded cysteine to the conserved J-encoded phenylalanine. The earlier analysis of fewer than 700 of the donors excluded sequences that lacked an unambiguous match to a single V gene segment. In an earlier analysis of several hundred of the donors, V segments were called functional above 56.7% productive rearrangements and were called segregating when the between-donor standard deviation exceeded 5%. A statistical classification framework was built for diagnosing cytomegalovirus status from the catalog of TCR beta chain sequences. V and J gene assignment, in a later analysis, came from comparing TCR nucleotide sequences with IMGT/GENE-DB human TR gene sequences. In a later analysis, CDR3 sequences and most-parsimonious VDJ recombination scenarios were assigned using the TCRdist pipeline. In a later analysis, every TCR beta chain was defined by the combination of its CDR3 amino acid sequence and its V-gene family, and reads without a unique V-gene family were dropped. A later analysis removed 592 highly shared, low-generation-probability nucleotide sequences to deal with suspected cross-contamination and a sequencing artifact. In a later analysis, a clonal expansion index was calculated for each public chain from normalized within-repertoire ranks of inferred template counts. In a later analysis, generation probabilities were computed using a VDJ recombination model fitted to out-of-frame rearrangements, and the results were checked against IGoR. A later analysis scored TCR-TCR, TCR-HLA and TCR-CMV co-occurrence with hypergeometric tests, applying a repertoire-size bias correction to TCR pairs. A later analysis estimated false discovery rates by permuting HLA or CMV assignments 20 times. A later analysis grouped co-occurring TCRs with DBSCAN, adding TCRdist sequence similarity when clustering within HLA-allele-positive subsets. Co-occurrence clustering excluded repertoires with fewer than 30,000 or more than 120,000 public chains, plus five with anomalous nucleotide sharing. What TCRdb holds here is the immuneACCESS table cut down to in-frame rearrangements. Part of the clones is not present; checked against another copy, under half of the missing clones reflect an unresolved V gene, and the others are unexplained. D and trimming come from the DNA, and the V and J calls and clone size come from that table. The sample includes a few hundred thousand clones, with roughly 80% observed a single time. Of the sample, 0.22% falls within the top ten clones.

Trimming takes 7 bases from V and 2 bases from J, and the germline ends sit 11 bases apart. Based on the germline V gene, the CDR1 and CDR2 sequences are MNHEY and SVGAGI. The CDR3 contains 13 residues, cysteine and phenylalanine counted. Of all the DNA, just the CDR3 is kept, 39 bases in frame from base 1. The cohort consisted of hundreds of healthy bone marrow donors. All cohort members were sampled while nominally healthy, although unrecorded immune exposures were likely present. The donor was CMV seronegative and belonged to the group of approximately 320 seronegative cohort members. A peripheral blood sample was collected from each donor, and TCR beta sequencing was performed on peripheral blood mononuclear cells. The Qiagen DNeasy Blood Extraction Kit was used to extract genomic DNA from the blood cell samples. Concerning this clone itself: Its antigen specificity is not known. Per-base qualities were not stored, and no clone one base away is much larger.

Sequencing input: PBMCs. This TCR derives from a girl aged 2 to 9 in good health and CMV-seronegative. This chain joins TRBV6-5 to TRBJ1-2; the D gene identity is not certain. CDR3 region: CASTPRVNYGYTF. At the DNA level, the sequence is TGTGCCAGCACCCCGAGGGTCAACTATGGCTACACCTTC.